These 30 T cell receptor beta chains were sequenced from one sample in a study of blood T cell repertoires in COVID-19. Profiled with immunoSEQ multiplex PCR; TCRdb holds only in-frame clones, not every one. The table shows 90,000 to 120,000 clones, with just over 85% occurring only once. Specimen: PBMCs or T cells enriched from blood (not recorded which). These receptors all come from a woman aged 45-65 years who had recovered from COVID-19.

Only a few counts were recorded for this clone. The V gene is TRBV30, the J gene TRBJ1-6; D not resolved. Germline V gives CDR1 GTSNPN, CDR2 SVGIG (reference sequence). Trimming took off 8 bases at V and 10 bases at J, with 12 bases between the two ends. This CDR3 is built from 11 residues. CDR3 in DNA: TGTGCCGCCCAGAGGAGATCACCCCTCCACTTT. Translated: CAAQRRSPLHF. The variable domain in full, completed from reference TRBV30 and TRBJ1-6, reads SQTIHQWPATLVQPVGSPLSLECTVEGTSNPNLYWYRQAAGRGLQLLFYSVGIGQISSEVPQNLSASRPQDRQFILSSKKLLLSDSGFYLCAAQRRSPLHFGNGTRLTVT.

The J gene is TRBJ2-7, the V gene TRBV9, with a weak D call TRBD1 (6 bases). The CDR3 is 14 amino acids. The ends were cut back, 0 bases at V and 4 bases at J, with 11 bases in the middle. CDR1 is SGDLS, CDR2 YYNGEE, per germline. CDR3 sequence reads: CASSVVGQSYEQYF. The CDR3 nucleotides read TGTGCCAGCAGCGTAGTTGGACAGTCATACGAGCAGTACTTC.

The V gene is TRBV7-9, the J gene TRBJ2-1, with TRBD2 matching over 8 bases. V lost 0 bases to trimming and J lost 8 bases; unmatched junction nucleotides: 6. CDR3 length: 15 residues. The germline V gene encodes CDR1 SEHNR and CDR2 FQNEAQ (reference sequence). The CDR3 loop is CASSLASGLGYEQFF. The CDR3 bases are TGTGCCAGCAGCTTAGCTTCGGGACTAGGCTATGAGCAGTTCTTC. Full variable domain (outside the CDR3, taken from reference TRBV7-9 and TRBJ2-1): DTGVSQNPRHKITKRGQNVTFRCDPISEHNRLYWYRQTLGQGPEFLTYFQNEAQLEKSRLLSDRFSAERPKGSFSTLEIQRTEQGDSAMYLCASSLASGLGYEQFFGPGTRLTVL.

The chain joins TRBV15 to TRBJ1-3; D is unclear. CDR3 length: 15 amino acids. The V end lost 5 bases, the J end lost 2 bases, and 13 bases lay between the germline ends. Germline lookup yields CDR1 LNHNV and CDR2 YYDKDF (reference sequence). CDR3 in amino acids: CATSFGPPTGNTIYF. The CDR3 coding sequence is TGTGCCACCAGCTTTGGGCCACCTACTGGAAACACCATATATTTT.

The chain has TRBV4-1 and TRBJ1-6; 8 bases match TRBD1. The V gene end was trimmed by 0 bases and the J gene end by 5 bases; junction bases not matched to a gene: 9. The germline CDR1 and CDR2 sequences are MGHRA and YSYEKL. The CDR3 loop spans 18 amino acids. CDR3 in amino acids: CASSQDRARQGNNSPLHF. The CDR3 DNA is TGCGCCAGCAGCCAAGATCGGGCTAGACAGGGGAATAATTCACCCCTCCACTTT.

The chain joins TRBV27 to TRBJ2-4, with a possible D match to TRBD2 (5 bases). Germline lookup yields CDR1 MNHEY and CDR2 SMNVEV (reference sequence). The CDR3 contains 15 residues. Trimming removed 5 bases from V and 0 bases from J, with 11 bases in between. DNA for the CDR3: TGTGCCAGCAGTCCGGGTGGGAGAGCCAAAAACATTCAGTACTTC. Translated: CASSPGGRAKNIQYF.

This clone was observed a few times. The rearrangement uses TRBV4-1 and TRBJ2-5; tentatively, D is TRBD1 (5 bases). The CDR3 is made up of 13 amino acids. Germline V gene lookup returns CDR1 MGHRA and CDR2 YSYEKL. Trimming took off 0 bases at V and 5 bases at J, with 7 bases between the two ends. This CDR3 reads CASSQDRDETQYF. CDR3 nucleotides: TGCGCCAGCAGCCAAGACAGGGATGAGACCCAGTACTTC.

This sequence joins TRBV28 and TRBJ2-7; a possible D gene is TRBD1 (6 bases). Germline CDR1 and CDR2: MDHEN and SYDVKM. V was cut by 4 bases and J by 5 bases, with 18 bases left in between. The CDR3 spans 15 residues. For the CDR3, the DNA is TGTGCCAGCAGTTATTCACGTTGGGGGCGTAACGAGCAGTACTTC. Translated: CASSYSRWGRNEQYF.

The V call is TRBV7-3, the J call TRBJ2-5; D gene uncertain. Trimming took off 2 bases at V and 2 bases at J, with 12 bases between the two ends. The CDR3 loop spans 15 amino acids. The germline V gene encodes CDR1 SGHTA and CDR2 FQGTGA. CDR3 DNA: TGTGCCAGCAGCTTAGATTTAAGCTATCAAGAGACCCAGTACTTC. Protein sequence: CASSLDLSYQETQYF. Based on the CDR3 plus reference TRBV7-3 and TRBJ2-5, the full variable domain is GAGVSQTPSNKVTEKGKYVELRCDPISGHTALYWYRQSLGQGPEFLIYFQGTGAADDSGLPNDRFFAVRPEGSVSTLKIQRTERGDSAVYLCASSLDLSYQETQYFGPGTRLLVL.

V and J are TRBV25-1 and TRBJ1-2, with 7 bases fitting TRBD1. The CDR3 loop spans 13 amino acids. Germline CDR1 reads MGHDK; CDR2 reads SYGVNS. V shed 5 bases and J 4 bases; nucleotides not matched to a gene: 4. The CDR3 nucleotides read TGTGCCAGCAGTTTTAACAGGGGCTATGGCTACACCTTC. Translated: CASSFNRGYGYTF.

This chain connects TRBV28 to TRBJ2-7, with TRBD1 identical over 9 bases. The CDR3 runs 15 residues. Germline assignment: CDR1 MDHEN and CDR2 SYDVKM. V was pared by 6 bases and J by 2 bases, with 8 bases of the junction left unmatched. This CDR3 is CASSPGTGPAYEQYF. The CDR3, as DNA: TGTGCCAGCAGCCCCGGGACAGGGCCTGCCTACGAGCAGTACTTC.

This chain uses TRBV5-1 with TRBJ1-1; 7 bases match TRBD1. The germline CDR1 and CDR2 sequences are SGHRS and YFSETQ. Trimming cost V 5 bases and J 5 bases; bases outside gene matches: 9. CDR3 length: 14 amino acids. CDR3 in DNA: TGCGCCAGCAGTCAAGGACAGGAGACTACTGAAGCTTTCTTT. Amino acid sequence: CASSQGQETTEAFF.

The chain carries TRBV3-1 (or the pseudogene TRBV3-2) and TRBJ2-7; possible D gene TRBD1, 6 bases. The CDR3 has 13 residues. Per germline, CDR1 LGHDT and CDR2 YNNKEL (reference sequence). V was clipped by 6 bases and J by 6 bases, with 15 bases between them. The CDR3 here is CASSPGTRTEQYF. DNA of the CDR3: TGTGCCAGCAGTCCCGGGACAAGGACCGAGCAGTACTTC.

A note on this clone: At one end the junction does not follow the germline gene, possibly because of a read error. The chain couples TRBV28 to TRBJ2-1, with D possibly being TRBD2 (6 bases). The CDR3 is 11 residues long. Germline lookup yields CDR1 MDHEN and CDR2 SYDVKM. The CDR3 reads CASSRGILRVF. CDR3 nucleotide sequence: TGTGCCAGCAGCCGCGGGATTCTGAGAGTCTTC.

This clone was seen once. This chain connects TRBV5-1 to TRBJ2-1, with 12 bases aligning to TRBD2. The CDR3 runs to 16 residues. Germline assignment: CDR1 SGHRS and CDR2 YFSETQ. V shed 2 bases and J 9 bases; nucleotides not matched to a gene: 9. The CDR3 region is CASSFRLAGVYGEQFF. CDR3 coding DNA: TGCGCCAGCAGCTTCAGACTAGCGGGAGTTTATGGTGAGCAGTTCTTC.

The V call is TRBV3-1 (or the pseudogene TRBV3-2), the J call TRBJ1-2; 9 nucleotides agree with TRBD1. V trimming: 3 bases; J trimming: 7 bases; junction bases outside the gene matches: 9. From germline, CDR1 is LGHDT and CDR2 YNNKEL (reference sequence). The CDR3 extends over 15 amino acids. In nucleotides, the CDR3 is TGTGCCAGCAGCCAGGGGGGACAGGGTGTCTCTGGCTACACCTTC. This encodes CASSQGGQGVSGYTF.

CDR3 residues: CASSQGLRPYNEQFF. The CDR3 region has the DNA TGTGCCAGCAGTCAAGGACTAAGGCCCTACAATGAGCAGTTCTTC. The chain couples TRBV27 to TRBJ2-1, with D perhaps TRBD2 (6 bases). Germline V CDR1 and CDR2: MNHEY, SMNVEV (reference sequence). The CDR3 consists of 15 residues. V was clipped by 5 bases and J by 2 bases, with 13 bases between them.

V and J are TRBV7-8 and TRBJ2-3; 7 positions agree with TRBD2. The CDR3 covers 15 residues. The V and J ends lost 6 bases and 2 bases, in that order; junction bases with no gene match: 8. The V gene's germline CDR1 is SGHVS and CDR2 FQNEAQ. The CDR3 DNA sequence: TGTGCCAGCAGACTCCGGGACTACTACACAGATACGCAGTATTTT. The encoded protein is CASRLRDYYTDTQYF.

The chain has TRBV28 and TRBJ2-7; D may be TRBD1 (5 bases). V lost 6 bases to trimming and J lost 6 bases, with 12 bases between them. The CDR3 spans 12 residues. Germline CDR1 reads MDHEN; CDR2 reads SYDVKM. Here the CDR3 reads CASRTGPREQYF. The CDR3, as DNA: TGTGCCAGCAGAACAGGTCCCCGCGAGCAGTACTTC.

The chain combines TRBV25-1 with TRBJ1-4; D might be TRBD1 (5 bases). CDR1 and CDR2 from the germline V gene are MGHDK and SYGVNS. The CDR3 spans 14 residues. V was pared by 4 bases and J by 8 bases, with 14 bases between. The CDR3 region has the DNA TGTGCCAGCAGTGCCGGGGGTTTTGGGGAAAAACTGTTTTTT. Translating it yields CASSAGGFGEKLFF.

J is TRBJ1-2 and V is TRBV19; TRBD1 matches at 8 bases. V gave up 5 bases and J gave up 9 bases; unmatched junction bases: 8. From germline, CDR1 is LNHDA and CDR2 SQIVND (reference sequence). The CDR3 covers 13 residues. CDR3 sequence: CASSGEGTGRYTF. CDR3 DNA sequence: TGTGCCAGTAGTGGCGAAGGGACAGGACGCTACACCTTC. Variable domain in full (rest from reference TRBV19 and TRBJ1-2): DGGITQSPKYLFRKEGQNVTLSCEQNLNHDAMYWYRQDPGQGLRLIYYSQIVNDFQKGDIAEGYSVSREKKESFPLTVTSAQKNPTAFYLCASSGEGTGRYTFGSGTRLTVV.

This chain links TRBV7-2 with TRBJ1-2, with TRBD1 identical over 9 bases. There are 14 residues in the CDR3. The J segment lost 8 bases and the V segment lost 4 bases, leaving 8 bases of the junction unmatched. Germline V gene lookup returns CDR1 SGHTA and CDR2 FQGNSA. The CDR3, as DNA: TGTGCCAGCAGCTCCCCGGGACAGGGAGGGGGCTACACCTTC. Translating gives CASSSPGQGGGYTF.

As for this clone: Within the sample, other DNA sequences also encode this same CDR3. This chain links TRBV5-1 with TRBJ2-5; 7 bases agree with TRBD2. J was trimmed by 2 bases and V by 0 bases; bases with no gene match: 4. Germline V CDR1 and CDR2: SGHRS, YFSETQ. The CDR3 runs to 15 residues. CDR3 nucleotides: TGCGCCAGCAGCTTGGTACCCGGGGGGCAAGAGACCCAGTACTTC. This translates into CASSLVPGGQETQYF.

The rearrangement joins TRBV9 to TRBJ1-1; the D gene is possibly TRBD1 (5 bases). Germline V gene lookup returns CDR1 SGDLS and CDR2 YYNGEE. This CDR3 region has 14 residues. V lost 4 bases, J lost 4 bases, and 14 bases lay in between. Here the CDR3 reads CASSTQAQGTEAFF. The CDR3 DNA follows: TGTGCCAGCAGCACACAGGCCCAGGGCACTGAAGCTTTCTTT.

The CDR3 coding sequence is TGCAGCGCTCGACGGGGGGGGCGTATAGGGAACACTGAAGCTTTCTTT. Protein: CSARRGGRIGNTEAFF. V and J are TRBV29-1 and TRBJ1-1; weak D call: TRBD1 (6 bases). The V gene's germline CDR1 is SQVTM and CDR2 ANQGSEA. The CDR3 extends over 16 amino acids. V lost 7 bases and J 1 base, leaving 22 bases between the germline ends.

This sequence joins TRBV30 and TRBJ1-6; tentative D call: TRBD1 (5 bases). V was shortened by 0 bases and J by 9 bases, with 21 bases between the two germline ends. Germline assignment: CDR1 GTSNPN and CDR2 SVGIG (reference sequence). The CDR3 is made up of 17 amino acids. CDR3 residues: CAWSVPRWGERGSPLHF. The CDR3 DNA reads TGTGCCTGGAGTGTACCCCGTTGGGGCGAAAGGGGTTCACCCCTCCACTTT.

The chain carries TRBV11-2 and TRBJ1-1; D gene uncertain. Trimming stripped 2 bases from V and 1 base from J, with 5 bases between. The CDR3 has 13 amino acids. Germline loops: CDR1 SGHAT, CDR2 FQNNGV. The CDR3 nucleotides are TGTGCCAGCAGCTTAACGGGGAACACTGAAGCTTTCTTT. It encodes CASSLTGNTEAFF. Full variable domain (remainder filled in from reference TRBV11-2 and TRBJ1-1): EAGVAQSPRYKIIEKRQSVAFWCNPISGHATLYWYQQILGQGPKLLIQFQNNGVVDDSQLPKDRFSAERLKGVDSTLKIQPAKLEDSAVYLCASSLTGNTEAFFGQGTRLTVV.

The chain is built from TRBV19 and TRBJ1-5, with a weak D call TRBD1 (5 bases). This CDR3 is 13 amino acids long. Germline V CDR1 and CDR2: LNHDA, SQIVND (reference sequence). Trimming took off 1 base at V and 7 bases at J, with 8 bases between the two ends. The chain's CDR3 is CASSIGAGQPQHF. DNA for the CDR3: TGTGCCAGTAGTATAGGGGCAGGGCAGCCCCAGCATTTT.

The chain couples TRBV28 to TRBJ2-1, with D possibly being TRBD1 (5 bases). In germline, CDR1 is MDHEN, CDR2 SYDVKM. Trimming removed 7 bases from V and 2 bases from J, with 18 bases in between. This CDR3 region has 16 residues. The CDR3 sequence is CASTLGQGQTYNEQFF. DNA of the CDR3: TGTGCCAGCACCTTGGGGCAGGGCCAAACCTACAATGAGCAGTTCTTC. Filled out from reference TRBV28 and TRBJ2-1, the complete variable domain reads DVKVTQSSRYLVKRTGEKVFLECVQDMDHENMFWYRQDPGLGLRLIYFSYDVKMKEKGDIPEGYSVSREKKERFSLILESASTNQTSMYLCASTLGQGQTYNEQFFGPGTRLTVL.

The CDR3 DNA is TGTGCCAGCTCACCGTCGGGGAAGACAGGGGGGAATGGCTACACCTTC. Amino acid sequence: CASSPSGKTGGNGYTF. The rearrangement uses TRBV18 and TRBJ1-2, with TRBD1 matching over 9 bases. This CDR3 is built from 16 residues. Germline lookup yields CDR1 KGHSH and CDR2 LQKENI. Trimming removed 3 bases from V and 6 bases from J; junction bases left unmatched: 11.